These T cell receptor beta chains were read from a single sample in a study of regulatory and conventional T cells in RAG deficiency. Here immunoSEQ multiplex PCR was the method, and the copy in TCRdb shows in-frame clones only, minus some. This table holds 32,000 or so clones, around 91% found once. These sequences were also reported in another study, on regulatory T cells.

Sequencing was carried out using CD8+ T cells sorted from blood. These receptors all come from a human donor in good health. The CDR3 runs from the conserved cysteine through the conserved F or W. D genes are given only for firm matches. Clone size appears in some rows only: once, few, many, or a class for an expanded clone.

-	TRBV6-6	-	TRBJ1-6	CASSYSLRGRDSPLHF	TGTGCCAGCAGTTACTCGTTACGGGGGAGAGATTCACCCCTCCACTTT
-	TRBV5-1	TRBD1	TRBJ2-2	CASSLTPGTGNTGELFF	TGCGCCAGCAGCTTGACCCCCGGGACAGGGAACACCGGGGAGCTGTTTTTT
-	TRBV6-1	-	TRBJ2-7	CASSQNPEQYF	TGTGCCAGCTCTCAGAACCCAGAGCAGTACTTC
-	TRBV9	-	TRBJ2-7	CASSAAGSSSYEQYF	TGTGCCAGCAGCGCTGCCGGGAGTTCCTCCTACGAGCAGTACTTC
-	TRBV6-1	-	TRBJ2-1	CASSHLGSEEQFF	TGTGCCAGCAGCCACCTCGGATCCGAGGAGCAGTTCTTC
-	TRBV29-1	-	TRBJ1-4	CSVYIRKQGPGEKLFF	TGCAGCGTCTACATAAGAAAACAGGGCCCGGGCGAAAAACTGTTTTTT
-	TRBV5-5	TRBD1	TRBJ1-6	CASSRDRGSNSPLHF	TGTGCCAGCAGCAGGGACAGGGGGAGCAATTCACCCCTCCACTTT
-	TRBV19	-	TRBJ2-1	CASSINSDRYNEQFF	TGTGCCAGTAGTATAAATAGCGACCGATACAATGAGCAGTTCTTC
-	TRBV5-1	-	TRBJ1-1	CASSLLAGSTEAFF	TGCGCCAGCAGCCTACTTGCCGGGAGCACTGAAGCTTTCTTT
once	TRBV29-1	TRBD1	TRBJ2-6	CSALTGSSGANVLTF	TGCAGCGCTTTGACAGGGAGCTCTGGGGCCAACGTCCTGACTTTC
-	TRBV7-8	-	TRBJ2-1	CASSLGRTAEQFF	TGTGCCAGCAGCTTAGGGAGGACAGCGGAGCAGTTCTTC
-	TRBV6-1	-	TRBJ2-1	CASSRNLGRYNEQFF	TGTGCCAGCTCCCGTAACCTGGGACGCTACAATGAGCAGTTCTTC
-	TRBV7-8	TRBD1	TRBJ1-1	CASSFIDRGRVAFF	TGTGCCAGCAGCTTTATAGACAGGGGGCGGGTAGCTTTCTTT
-	TRBV9	TRBD1	TRBJ2-7	CASSPRTGTGSYEQYF	TGTGCCAGCAGCCCAAGGACCGGGACAGGGTCCTACGAGCAGTACTTC
-	TRBV11-2	-	TRBJ1-1	CASSLLNTEAFF	TGTGCCAGCAGCTTATTGAACACTGAAGCTTTCTTT
-	TRBV27	-	TRBJ1-2	CASGTSRPGANYGYTF	TGTGCCAGCGGCACCTCAAGACCAGGAGCTAACTATGGCTACACCTTC
-	TRBV6-5	-	TRBJ1-1	CASSPAAGAEAFF	TGTGCCAGCAGTCCTGCGGCGGGCGCTGAAGCTTTCTTT
-	TRBV7-9	TRBD2	TRBJ2-1	CASSSTLAHPGLVIGEQFF	TGTGCCAGCAGCTCCACATTAGCTCACCCGGGACTAGTAATCGGTGAGCAGTTCTTC
-	TRBV6-5	-	TRBJ2-7	CASSSVGQFPYEQYF	TGTGCCAGCAGTTCGGTCGGACAGTTCCCCTACGAGCAGTACTTC
-	TRBV19	TRBD1	TRBJ1-1	CASRLDRGEAFF	TGTGCCAGTAGACTTGACAGGGGTGAAGCTTTCTTT
-	TRBV9	-	TRBJ1-1	CASSLTGAQRAEAFF	TGTGCCAGCAGCCTAACTGGGGCTCAGAGGGCTGAAGCTTTCTTT
-	TRBV27	-	TRBJ2-3	CASSLYQDVSTDTQYF	TGTGCCAGCAGTTTGTATCAGGACGTTAGCACAGATACGCAGTATTTT
-	TRBV6-5	-	TRBJ1-1	CASSPGWNTEAFF	TGTGCCAGCAGTCCGGGGTGGAACACTGAAGCTTTCTTT
-	TRBV7-9	-	TRBJ2-7	CASSLGLPPYEQYF	TGTGCCAGCAGCTTAGGGTTACCGCCCTACGAGCAGTACTTC
-	TRBV2	-	TRBJ1-1	CASNGQRLNTEAFF	TGTGCCAGCAATGGACAGAGGTTGAACACTGAAGCTTTCTTT
-	TRBV27	-	TRBJ2-7	CASSLMSASSYEQYF	TGTGCCAGCAGTTTAATGTCCGCGAGCTCCTACGAGCAGTACTTC
-	TRBV6-5	TRBD1	TRBJ1-2	CASTPDRADGYTF	TGTGCCAGCACCCCGGACAGGGCGGATGGCTACACCTTC
-	TRBV18	TRBD1	TRBJ2-2	CASAPLPLDRGSNTGELFF	TGTGCCAGCGCACCCCTACCCCTCGACAGGGGGTCTAACACCGGGGAGCTGTTTTTT
-	TRBV5-6	TRBD1	TRBJ1-1	CASSWDRDTEAFF	TGTGCCAGCAGCTGGGACAGGGACACTGAAGCTTTCTTT
-	TRBV4-2	-	TRBJ1-6	CASRAIGLGGSPLHF	TGTGCCAGCAGAGCCATTGGTCTGGGCGGGTCACCCCTCCACTTT
-	TRBV30	TRBD1	TRBJ2-7	CAWSPARDRGRVRGRYEQYF	TGTGCCTGGAGCCCCGCCCGGGACAGGGGGCGAGTACGGGGCCGCTACGAGCAGTACTTC
-	TRBV19	TRBD1	TRBJ2-1	CASSKGQGGSYNEQFF	TGTGCCAGTAGTAAGGGACAGGGGGGCTCCTACAATGAGCAGTTCTTC